This T cell receptor (beta chain) was observed in a study of shared clonotypes between healthy human individuals. Study observations and caveats: Four donors shared approximately 5% of their naive CD4 clonotypes. Larger estimated richness was generally seen in naive subsets than in memory subsets. Only blood samples were collected, and tissue repertoires likely differ.

In the original workflow: ImmunoSEQ junction-only sequences lacked quality scores, so their filtering differed. Clones were read by immunoSEQ multiplex PCR, and TCRdb kept only the in-frame ones, dropping some. That table furnishes V, J and clone size, whereas the DNA furnished D and trimming. The sample holds around 700,000 clones; less than 80% are singletons and the top ten take about 1.8%. Looked up from germline, CDR1 is PRHDT and CDR2 is FYEKMQ (reference sequence). The CDR3 extends over 16 amino acids. V was clipped by 0 bases and J by 4 bases; unmatched bases: 5. Only one count was recorded for this clone. Its antigen remains unidentified.

This clonotype was obtained from a woman aged 25 to 39 in good health. The sequenced material came from memory CD4+ T cells sorted from blood. The subset is: CD45RA-negative fraction. The chain employs TRBV13 and TRBJ2-5, with 10 bases aligning to TRBD1. The CDR3 loop is CASSLGRQGARETQYF. CDR3 coding DNA: TGTGCCAGCAGCTTAGGAAGACAGGGGGCGCGAGAGACCCAGTACTTC.